This T cell receptor beta chain was retrieved from a study of T-cell memory formation after mild COVID-19. The study's findings and limits: Contracting CD4+ clones were located mainly in CM and EM, and CD8+ clones in EMRA.

As for this clonotype: Its antigen is unidentified.

Germline V gives CDR1 LGHNA, CDR2 YNFKEQ. V lost 4 bases and J lost 1, with 16 bases in between. The CDR3 runs to 16 residues. Constant-segment primers and 5'RACE yielded cDNA libraries for TCR alpha and TCR beta, each carrying sample barcodes and UMIs. TCRdb re-called the 5' RACE reads through MiXCR, storing one row per CDR3 protein. The profile shows about 300,000 distinct CDR3 sequences, approximately 20% of them singletons. The sample taken for sequencing was PBMCs or a T cell subset sorted from them (not recorded which). This TCR derives from a man aged 18 to 29 who had mild COVID-19 (a few samples of this study predate the infection). Cell type and time point are not known. The V call is TRBV4-2, the J call TRBJ1-1; a weak D match, TRBD1 (6 bases). The CDR3 here is CASSLQSGARNTEAFF. In nucleotides, the CDR3 is TGTGCCAGCAGCCTCCAGTCAGGGGCGCGGAACACTGAAGCTTTCTTT.